The clone carrying this T cell receptor beta chain has just a few counts. Antigen unknown. Trimming pared 5 bases from V and 4 bases from J, leaving 16 bases between. Germline CDR1 SGHTA, CDR2 FQGNSA. This CDR3 region has 15 residues. With a duration under 2 months, the hyperthyroidism was newly diagnosed in patients aged 18 to 65. This sample was included in a study of T cells in Graves' hyperthyroidism and ophthalmopathy. Amplified TCR beta CDR3 regions came from RNA transcripts. The study used the HTBI primer set for a first-round RT-PCR of the TCR CDR3. TCRdb fed the multiplex PCR reads into MiXCR, producing one record per CDR3 protein. The sample gives more than 550,000 distinct CDR3 sequences, under 20% of which show up once; over 15% is in the top ten. Points from the study as a whole: Ophthalmopathy could be told apart from stable hyperthyroidism with a 13 V-J model.

Sequencing was done on a sample of blood. The chain couples TRBV7-2 to TRBJ2-3, with a possible D match to TRBD2 (6 bases). The sequence was obtained from a woman between 45 and 60 years old with Graves' hyperthyroidism that later progressed to Graves' ophthalmopathy. Here the CDR3 DNA reads TGTGCCAGCAGCAACGGGAGATGGGCCCCAGATACGCAGTATTTT. This gives the protein CASSNGRWAPDTQYF.